This TCR beta chain was identified during a study of blood T cells in healthy people across ages. The use of a sample-barcoded 5' primer and a J-beta primer mix characterized a second PCR of roughly 7 to 11 cycles. TCRdb redid the calling of the 5' RACE reads with MiXCR, one entry per CDR3 protein. This sample has about 1.4 million distinct CDR3 sequences; around 59% occur once, and the top ten carry over 5.5%. This TCR was sampled from a man aged 18 to 29 in good health. Sequenced: blood.

The DNA of the CDR3 is TGTGCCAGCAGCTTAGAGGCCATGGGCGGCTACGAGCAGTACTTC. Translation gives CASSLEAMGGYEQYF. V usage is TRBV11-2 and J usage is TRBJ2-7; D not certain. Germline V gives CDR1 SGHAT, CDR2 FQNNGV. The CDR3 is 15 residues long. Trimming cost V 0 bases and J 3 bases, with 12 bases left between them. Based on the CDR3 plus reference TRBV11-2 and TRBJ2-7, the full variable domain is EAGVAQSPRYKIIEKRQSVAFWCNPISGHATLYWYQQILGQGPKLLIQFQNNGVVDDSQLPKDRFSAERLKGVDSTLKIQPAKLEDSAVYLCASSLEAMGGYEQYFGPGTRLTVT.